The entry below gives a single T cell receptor beta chain sequence along with its context. This CDR3 has 15 residues. The V and J ends lost 1 base and 4 bases, in that order; junction bases with no gene match: 6. From germline, CDR1 is MGHRA and CDR2 YSYEKL. These data belong to a study of blood T cell repertoires in COVID-19. The repertoire was sequenced with immunoSEQ multiplex PCR; TCRdb's copy has only in-frame clones and lacks some. The data contain about 300,000 clones, roughly 86% of them singletons. The V call is TRBV4-1, the J call TRBJ2-7; TRBD1 matches 8 bases. This TCR was recovered from a woman in her fifties or sixties who had been exposed to COVID-19. The material sequenced was PBMCs or T cells enriched from blood (not recorded which). This CDR3 reads CASSQAQGALYEQYF. The CDR3 nucleotides read TGCGCCAGCAGCCAAGCCCAGGGGGCTCTATACGAGCAGTACTTC.